This TCR beta chain was sequenced in a study of shared clonotypes between healthy human individuals. This table comes from immunoSEQ multiplex PCR, and its TCRdb copy is limited to in-frame clones, with some not included. The sample lists about 980,000 clones; about 80% were seen once. The CDR3 runs to 15 residues. The V and J ends lost 11 bases and 2 bases respectively, with 21 bases between them. The germline gives CDR1 MNHNS, CDR2 SASEGT. V gene TRBV6-1 combines with J gene TRBJ2-5; possible D gene TRBD2, 5 bases. This clonotype was sampled from a man aged 18 to 35 in good health. Sequencing was done on a sample of memory CD4+ T cells sorted from blood. Subset noted: CD45RA-negative fraction. CDR3 residues: CAVSQSRGPQETQYF. The DNA of the CDR3 is TGTGCCGTCTCTCAGTCCCGAGGGCCACAAGAGACCCAGTACTTC.